The clone carrying this TCR beta chain was seen only a few times. Its antigen is unidentified. This CDR3 contains 16 residues. The germline V gene encodes CDR1 SNHLY and CDR2 FYNNEI. V shed 4 bases and J shed 4 bases, with 17 bases lying between them. Treatment given: oral pan-JAK inhibitor, 5-10 mg twice daily. Extracted RNA was reverse transcribed into cDNA, the sequencing template. Clones were read by immunoSEQ multiplex PCR, and TCRdb kept only the in-frame ones, dropping some. Found here are about 200,000 clones, roughly 60% of them singletons; the top ten hold 0.85% to 1.3%. This specimen comes from a study of CD8+ T cells in alopecia areata. Regarding the study as a whole: Lesional scalp, notably in alopecia totalis/universalis, had clonality above that of normal scalp.

The source was CD4+ T cells sorted from blood, collected at week 24, from a patient treated with tofacitinib. The chain recombines TRBV2 with TRBJ2-1; no firm D call. The clonotype originates from a human donor with alopecia areata. CDR3 in DNA: TGTGCCAGCAGTGTCCCCGCACACTCGCTGTACAATGAGCAGTTCTTC. Its protein is CASSVPAHSLYNEQFF.